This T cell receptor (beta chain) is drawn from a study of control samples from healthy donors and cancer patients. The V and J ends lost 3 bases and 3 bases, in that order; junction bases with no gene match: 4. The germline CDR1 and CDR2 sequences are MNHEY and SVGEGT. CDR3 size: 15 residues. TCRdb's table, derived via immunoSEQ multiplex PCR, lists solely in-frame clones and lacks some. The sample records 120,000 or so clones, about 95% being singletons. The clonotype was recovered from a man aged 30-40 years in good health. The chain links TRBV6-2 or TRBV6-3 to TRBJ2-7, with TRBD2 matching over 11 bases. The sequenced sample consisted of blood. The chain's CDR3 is CASSYATSGVYEQYF. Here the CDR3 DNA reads TGTGCCAGCAGTTATGCGACTAGCGGGGTCTACGAGCAGTACTTC.